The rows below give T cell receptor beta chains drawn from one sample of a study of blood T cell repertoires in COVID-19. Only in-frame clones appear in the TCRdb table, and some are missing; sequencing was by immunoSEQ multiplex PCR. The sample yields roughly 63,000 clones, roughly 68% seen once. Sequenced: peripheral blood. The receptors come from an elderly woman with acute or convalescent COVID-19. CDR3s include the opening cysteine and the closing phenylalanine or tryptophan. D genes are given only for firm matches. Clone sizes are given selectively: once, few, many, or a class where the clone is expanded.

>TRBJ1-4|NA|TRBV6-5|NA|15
TGTGCCAGCAGAAGGGGGGGCCCAACTAATGAAAAACTGTTTTTT
CASRRGGPTNEKLFF
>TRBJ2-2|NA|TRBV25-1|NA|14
TGTGCCAGCAGTGAATTCGGGGACACCGGGGAGCTGTTTTTT
CASSEFGDTGELFF
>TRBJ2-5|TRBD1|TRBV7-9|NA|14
TGTGCCAGCAGCTTAACGACAGGGATGGAGACCCAGTACTTC
CASSLTTGMETQYF
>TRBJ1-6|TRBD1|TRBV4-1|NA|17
TGCGCCAGCAGCCAAGACAGAGGAAGGGGGCTGGATTCACCCCTCCACTTT
CASSQDRGRGLDSPLHF
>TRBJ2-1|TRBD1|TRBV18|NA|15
TGTGCCAGCTCACCGACAGGGGCCCCCTACAATGAGCAGTTCTTC
CASSPTGAPYNEQFF
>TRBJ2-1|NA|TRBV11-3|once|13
TGTGCCAGCAGCTTAGAGTCTAGAGAAGAGCAGTTCTTC
CASSLESREEQFF
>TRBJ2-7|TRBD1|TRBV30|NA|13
TGTGCCTGGAGTGGAAGGGGGCCTGGCGAGCAGTACTTC
CAWSGRGPGEQYF
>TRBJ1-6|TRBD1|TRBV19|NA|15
TGTGCCAGTAGTGTACAGGGGGCAAAGGATTCACCCCTCCACTTT
CASSVQGAKDSPLHF
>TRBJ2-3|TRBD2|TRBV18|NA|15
TGTGCCAGCTCACCAATTCCGGGAGGTGGAGATACGCAGTATTTT
CASSPIPGGGDTQYF
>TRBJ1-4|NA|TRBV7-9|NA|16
TGTGCCAGCAGCTTAGTTCTGTCACCTAGACATGAAAAACTGTTTTTT
CASSLVLSPRHEKLFF
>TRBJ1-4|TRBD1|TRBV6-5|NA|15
TGTGCCAGCAGAAGTCCGGGACAGGGAGTTGAAAAACTGTTTTTT
CASRSPGQGVEKLFF
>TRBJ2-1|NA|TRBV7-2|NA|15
TGTGCCAGCAGCTCCCCGGACAGCTCCTACAATGAGCAGTTCTTC
CASSSPDSSYNEQFF
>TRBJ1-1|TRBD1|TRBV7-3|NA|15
TGTGCCAGCAGCACCGGGACAGGGGTTGGAACTGAAGCTTTCTTT
CASSTGTGVGTEAFF
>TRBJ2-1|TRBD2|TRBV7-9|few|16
TGTGCCAGCAGCTTAGGACTAGCGGGCACCTACAATGAGCAGTTCTTC
CASSLGLAGTYNEQFF
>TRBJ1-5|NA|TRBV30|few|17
TGTGCCTGGAGTGCCCCTCTGGCAGGGGCTTTGGGTCAGCCCCAGCATTTT
CAWSAPLAGALGQPQHF
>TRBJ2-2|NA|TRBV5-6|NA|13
TGTGCCAGCAGCTTGGCAGGGACCGGGGAGCTGTTTTTT
CASSLAGTGELFF